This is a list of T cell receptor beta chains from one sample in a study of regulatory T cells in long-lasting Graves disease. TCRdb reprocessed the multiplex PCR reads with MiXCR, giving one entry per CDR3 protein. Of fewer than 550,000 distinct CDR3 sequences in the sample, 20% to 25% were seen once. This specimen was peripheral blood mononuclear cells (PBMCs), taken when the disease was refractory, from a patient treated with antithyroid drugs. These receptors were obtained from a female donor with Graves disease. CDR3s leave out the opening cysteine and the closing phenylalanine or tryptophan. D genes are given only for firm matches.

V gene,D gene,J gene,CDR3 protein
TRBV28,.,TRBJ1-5,ASSLYVSNQPQH
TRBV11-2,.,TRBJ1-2,ASSLDHLGSHSYGYT
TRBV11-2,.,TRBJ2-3,ASRSRDSKPTDTQY
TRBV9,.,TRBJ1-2,ASSVDVRRAYT
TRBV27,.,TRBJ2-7,ASSLQGKFYEQY
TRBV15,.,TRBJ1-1,ATSRPPPQFEAF
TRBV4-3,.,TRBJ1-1,ASSQELTNTEAF
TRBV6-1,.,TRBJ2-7,ASSEGLGQTYEQY
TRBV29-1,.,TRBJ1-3,SGLVVAGNTIY
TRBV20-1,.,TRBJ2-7,SASPPGTSYEQY